One sample yielded the 5 T cell receptor beta chains listed below, sequenced in a study of blood T cell repertoires in COVID-19. The repertoire was sequenced with immunoSEQ multiplex PCR; TCRdb's copy has only in-frame clones and lacks some. Among 200,000 to 250,000 clones, around nine tenths were seen once, and the ten largest hold more than 2.5%. Sequenced material: peripheral blood. The source is a man aged 60-69 years with acute or convalescent COVID-19.

This clone was seen only once. The chain has TRBV19 and TRBJ2-5; D unresolved. Germline V gene lookup returns CDR1 LNHDA and CDR2 SQIVND (reference sequence). CDR3 length: 13 amino acids. Trimming took off 7 bases at V and 1 base at J, with 10 bases between the two ends. Here the CDR3 reads CASNTRVQETQYF. The CDR3 coding sequence is TGTGCCAGTAACACCCGGGTCCAAGAGACCCAGTACTTC.

The V gene is TRBV9, the J gene TRBJ2-1, with 13 nucleotides matching TRBD2. The CDR3 is made up of 18 amino acids. The germline CDR1 and CDR2 sequences are SGDLS and YYNGEE. The trim removed 3 bases at V and 4 bases at J, leaving 10 bases unmatched. In DNA form, the CDR3 reads TGTGCCAGCAGCGAGAAGGGACTAGCGGGGCCGCCTTACAATGAGCAGTTCTTC. Amino acids: CASSEKGLAGPPYNEQFF.

The J gene is TRBJ2-7, the V gene TRBV6-5, with 9 nucleotides matching TRBD1. Germline V gene data show CDR1 as MNHEY and CDR2 as SVGAGI. Unmatched junction bases numbered 10, after V lost 6 bases and J lost 4 bases. This CDR3 is 15 amino acids long. This CDR3 reads CASRSTNRGQYEQYF. The CDR3 coding sequence is TGTGCCAGCAGGTCCACTAACAGGGGGCAATACGAGCAGTACTTC.

The rearrangement links TRBV14 to TRBJ1-4; 9 nucleotides line up with TRBD1. Germline-derived CDR1 and CDR2 are SGHDN and FVKESK. J gave up 5 bases and V 8 bases, and 3 bases lay outside the gene matches. The CDR3 has 13 residues. In DNA form, the CDR3 reads TGTGCCAGCGGGGACAGGGCAAATGAAAAACTGTTTTTT. Translated: CASGDRANEKLFF.

The chain joins TRBV5-1 to TRBJ1-3; the match to TRBD1 covers 10 bases. V trimming: 4 bases; J trimming: 1 base; junction bases outside the gene matches: 5. The CDR3 consists of 16 residues. The V gene's germline CDR1 is SGHRS and CDR2 YFSETQ. CDR3 bases: TGCGCCAGCAGCCCCCGGGACAGGGGATCTGGAAACACCATATATTTT. Protein sequence: CASSPRDRGSGNTIYF.